These 12 T cell receptor beta chains originate from one sample sequenced in a study of blood T cell repertoires in COVID-19. Libraries were prepared by immunoSEQ multiplex PCR; TCRdb keeps only in-frame clonotypes and omits some of them. The sample includes 150,000 to 200,000 clones, 65% to 85% of them seen just once. Specimen: PBMCs or T cells enriched from blood (not recorded which). Receptors were obtained from a man in his sixties or seventies who had been exposed to COVID-19.

The V gene is TRBV27, the J gene TRBJ2-7, with 8 positions matching TRBD1. Per germline, CDR1 MNHEY and CDR2 SMNVEV (reference sequence). The CDR3 is 16 residues long. V was clipped by 3 bases and J by 2 bases; unmatched bases: 9. In DNA form, the CDR3 reads TGTGCCAGCAGTTTTGGTGGGGGACAGGTTCCCTACGAGCAGTACTTC. It yields the protein CASSFGGGQVPYEQYF.

V and J are TRBV7-2 and TRBJ2-7, with 14 positions matching TRBD2. Trimming at V came to 7 bases and at J to 6 bases, leaving 11 bases not matched to a gene. The CDR3 length is 16 residues. Germline V gives CDR1 SGHTA, CDR2 FQGNSA. CDR3 region: CASTKTSGGALVEQYF. CDR3 DNA sequence: TGTGCCAGCACCAAGACTAGCGGGGGGGCACTGGTCGAGCAGTACTTC.

This clone came up many times. The identical CDR3 is also encoded by other nucleotide sequences in the sample. The V call is TRBV7-9, the J call TRBJ2-1, with TRBD2 matching over 14 bases. Germline V gene data show CDR1 as SEHNR and CDR2 as FQNEAQ (reference sequence). J gave up 7 bases and V 8 bases, and 1 base lay outside the gene matches. The CDR3 extends over 13 amino acids. The CDR3 DNA reads TGTGCCAGCGGACTAGCGGGGGGTAATGAGCAGTTCTTC. As protein: CASGLAGGNEQFF.

With respect to this clone: The junction does not match germline at one end; this may be a read error. The rearrangement joins TRBV28 to TRBJ1-6; maybe TRBD1 (6 bases). This CDR3 spans 14 amino acids. Germline assignment: CDR1 MDHEN and CDR2 SYDVKM. The CDR3 region has the DNA TGTGCCACCAGTACTCAGGGGTTGGGTTCACCCCTCCACTTT. It encodes CATSTQGLGSPLHF.

The chain has TRBV5-1 and TRBJ2-3; 13 nucleotides agree with TRBD2. V gave up 0 bases and J gave up 4 bases; unmatched junction bases: 2. The length of the CDR3 is 16 residues. Germline CDR1 and CDR2: SGHRS and YFSETQ. The CDR3 bases are TGCGCCAGCAGCTTGGCGGGACTAGCGGGGTCAGATACGCAGTATTTT. Its translation is CASSLAGLAGSDTQYF.

The gene calls are TRBV7-2 and TRBJ2-5; a weak D match, TRBD2 (7 bases). Looked up from germline, CDR1 is SGHTA and CDR2 is FQGNSA. This CDR3 contains 14 residues. V was pared by 4 bases and J by 5 bases, with 14 bases between. CDR3 sequence: CASSSMGGLETQYF. Here the CDR3 DNA reads TGTGCCAGCAGCTCGATGGGGGGGCTGGAGACCCAGTACTTC.

J is TRBJ2-2 and V is TRBV7-9; 8 bases line up with TRBD2. The germline CDR1 and CDR2 sequences are SEHNR and FQNEAQ (reference sequence). J lost 5 bases, V lost 6 bases, and 5 bases had no gene match. The CDR3 has 14 amino acids. CDR3 coding DNA: TGTGCCAGCAGTCCGGGAGGGAAGACCGGGGAGCTGTTTTTT. Its protein product is CASSPGGKTGELFF.

The sample holds one count of this clone. The genes are TRBV5-4 and TRBJ2-2; D is possibly TRBD2 (5 bases). Trimming pared 0 bases from V and 6 bases from J, leaving 9 bases between. Germline assignment: CDR1 SGHNT and CDR2 YYREEE (reference sequence). CDR3 size: 14 residues. The CDR3 is CASSLASGAGELFF. Here the CDR3 DNA reads TGTGCCAGCAGCTTGGCCTCCGGGGCCGGGGAGCTGTTTTTT.

The chain couples TRBV11-3 to TRBJ2-7; no reliable D call. CDR1 is SGHNT and CDR2 is YENEEA in the germline V gene. Trimming took off 1 base at V and 0 bases at J, with 13 bases between the two ends. The CDR3 runs to 16 residues. CDR3 DNA sequence: TGTGCCAGCAGCTTAGGTGGGCGAGTCAACTCCTACGAGCAGTACTTC. It yields the protein CASSLGGRVNSYEQYF.

The V gene is TRBV7-9, the J gene TRBJ2-5; 9 bases match TRBD1. J gave up 5 bases and V 4 bases, and 14 bases lay outside the gene matches. Germline loops: CDR1 SEHNR, CDR2 FQNEAQ (reference sequence). This CDR3 spans 17 amino acids. CDR3 nucleotides: TGTGCCAGCAGCTCCGGGGGGACAGGGACCCGTGGGGAGACCCAGTACTTC. This sequence encodes CASSSGGTGTRGETQYF. The full variable domain, with the rest looked up from reference TRBV7-9 and TRBJ2-5, is DTGVSQNPRHKITKRGQNVTFRCDPISEHNRLYWYRQTLGQGPEFLTYFQNEAQLEKSRLLSDRFSAERPKGSFSTLEIQRTEQGDSAMYLCASSSGGTGTRGETQYFGPGTRLLVL.

CDR3 sequence reads: CASSLAADRGPAEQFF. The CDR3, as DNA: TGTGCCAGCAGCTTGGCCGCGGACAGGGGGCCGGCTGAGCAGTTCTTC. The rearrangement joins TRBV5-5 to TRBJ2-1, with 11 bases fitting TRBD1. This CDR3 has 16 amino acids. J gave up 9 bases and V 0 bases, and 8 bases lay outside the gene matches. Germline CDR1 reads SGHKS; CDR2 reads YYEKEE (reference sequence).

The gene calls are TRBV3-1 (or the pseudogene TRBV3-2) and TRBJ2-5; 9 bases are shared with TRBD2. This CDR3 is 17 amino acids long. Germline trimming cut 4 bases from V and 5 bases from J; bases unmatched to any gene: 14. Germline V gene sequence: CDR1 LGHDT, CDR2 YNNKEL (reference sequence). CDR3 in amino acids: CASSPPKAGGPGETQYF. The CDR3 DNA sequence: TGTGCCAGCAGCCCCCCAAAGGCGGGGGGGCCCGGGGAGACCCAGTACTTC.